This T cell receptor beta chain derives from a study of blood T cells in healthy people across ages (dated by TCRdb to between 2014 and 2016). A note on the overall study: In model experiments, roughly one uniquely barcoded TCR beta cDNA molecule per two T cells was captured by template switching. Age-related changes in TCR beta repertoire diversity were measured in the study by deep sequencing normalized with unique cDNA molecular identifiers. Donors were grouped into four age groups: young (average approximately 16 years), middle-aged (roughly 37), aged (about 60) and long-lived (roughly 80). Donors of different ages were randomly distributed across sequencing lanes to avoid experimental bias. The study analyzed two additional independent replicas of 1 million unique cDNA reads from the same blood draw for two donors, one aged 18 to 30 and one aged 80 or older.

The protocol used for the library was 5' RACE. A second roughly 6 to 12 cycle PCR used a sample-barcoded 5' primer and a J-beta primer mix. Each TCR beta cDNA molecule received a unique molecular identifier from a template-switch 5' adaptor carrying 12 random nucleotides. Each sample yielded at least 2.5 million CDR3-containing paired-end reads. First-strand cDNA synthesis was performed from all RNA using the Mint cDNA synthesis kit, with priming by a TRBC-specific oligonucleotide. Following uracil-DNA glycosylase treatment, a first 18-cycle PCR with universal primers M1SS and BC2_uni_R was performed on all cDNA. As for the authors' bioinformatics: For normalization, 1 million high-quality reads, each with a distinct molecular identifier, were randomly selected from each sample. Reads sharing molecular identifiers were discarded rather than binned into consensus sequences. MiTCR, with a Q25 quality threshold and the strictest error-elimination algorithm, was used for CDR3 identification, clonotype clustering and error correction. A nonparametric unseen species model with Euler transformation was used to estimate a lower bound on total TCR beta diversity. The raw public reads went through TCRdb reprocessing: fastp at Q25, MiXCR clone calling, in-frame beta chains kept. Entries that share a CDR3 protein sequence are merged under the most common genes and DNA. In this record, the V and J calls reflect TCRdb's handling and not the investigators' own analysis. This sample has around 2 million distinct CDR3 sequences in its table, and about 39% of those were observed once. Jointly, the top ten make up about 21% of the sample.

Overall results and qualifications from the work: Observed TCR beta diversity correlated strongly with the percentage of naive T cells measured by flow cytometry. The CMV infection status of donors was not known, potentially confounding age-related changes in expanded clonotypes. Estimates of total diversity from one million sequenced T cells were regarded as lower bounds and underestimates. Compared with the aged group, the long-lived group had more naive CD4+ T cells, fewer expanded clones and increased TCR diversity, suggesting age selection. Since profiling was done on bulk unsorted PBMCs, naive and antigen-experienced compartments could not be conclusively compared. Observed TCR beta diversity per million T cells fell roughly linearly with age, and a significant reduction was already apparent by age around 40.

CDR1 and CDR2 are read off the germline V gene as SGHTA and FQGTGA. Germline trimming: 0 bases from V, 7 bases from J; junction bases outside gene matches: 7. Measured from the cysteine to the phenylalanine, the CDR3 is 16 residues long. Only the CDR3 DNA stays, 48 bases, in frame from base 1. Systemically healthy Caucasian individuals from Russia, 39 in total and aged about 6 to 90 years, were included as donors. Each donor gave around 9.9 milliliters of peripheral blood, collected into EDTA-treated Vacutainer tubes. Ficoll-Paque density-gradient centrifugation was used to isolate PBMCs, with at least 7 million per sample. Trizol reagent was used to extract total RNA from PBMCs, with at least 5.5 micrograms per sample. For every donor, an aliquot of PBMCs went through flow cytometry to measure the percentages of naive CD45RAhigh/CD27high T cells. A note on this clonotype: Its antigen has not been determined. Nothing much larger sits one base from this clone, and base qualities are not available.

The chain is made from TRBV7-3 and TRBJ2-7, with 12 central nucleotides matching TRBD1. The TCR comes from a human donor in good health. The sample was blood. DNA sequence: TGTGCCAGCAGCTTAACGGCGGGACAGGGGGCGAAGGAGCAGTACTTC. Its translation is CASSLTAGQGAKEQYF.